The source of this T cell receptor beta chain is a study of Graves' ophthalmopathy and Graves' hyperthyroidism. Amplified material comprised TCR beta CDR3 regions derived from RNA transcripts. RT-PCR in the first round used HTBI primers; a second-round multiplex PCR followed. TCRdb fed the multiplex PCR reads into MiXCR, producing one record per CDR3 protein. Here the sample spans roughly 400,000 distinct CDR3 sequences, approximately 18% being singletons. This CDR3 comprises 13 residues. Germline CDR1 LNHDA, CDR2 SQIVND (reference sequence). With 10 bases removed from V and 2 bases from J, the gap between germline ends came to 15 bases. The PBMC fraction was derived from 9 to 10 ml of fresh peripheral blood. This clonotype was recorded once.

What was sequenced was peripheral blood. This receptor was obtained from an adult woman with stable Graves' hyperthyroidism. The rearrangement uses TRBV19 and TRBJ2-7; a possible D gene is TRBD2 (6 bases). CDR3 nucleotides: TGTGCCACCGGGGGTCAAACACCCTACGAGCAGTACTTC. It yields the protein CATGGQTPYEQYF.